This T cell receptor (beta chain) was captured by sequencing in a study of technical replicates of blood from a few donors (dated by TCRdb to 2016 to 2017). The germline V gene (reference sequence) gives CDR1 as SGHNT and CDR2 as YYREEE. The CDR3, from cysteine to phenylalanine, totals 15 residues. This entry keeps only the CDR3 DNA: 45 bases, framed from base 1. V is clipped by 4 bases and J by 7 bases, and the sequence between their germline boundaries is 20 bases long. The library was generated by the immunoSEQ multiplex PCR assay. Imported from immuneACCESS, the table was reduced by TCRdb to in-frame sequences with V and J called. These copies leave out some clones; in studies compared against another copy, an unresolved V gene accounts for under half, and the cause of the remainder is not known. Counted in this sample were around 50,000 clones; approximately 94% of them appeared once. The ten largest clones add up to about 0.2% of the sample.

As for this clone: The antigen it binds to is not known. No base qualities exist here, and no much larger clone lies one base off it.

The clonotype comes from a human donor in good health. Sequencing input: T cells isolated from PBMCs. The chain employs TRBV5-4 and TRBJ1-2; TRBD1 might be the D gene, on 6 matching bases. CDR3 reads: CASSIPHGGASGYTF. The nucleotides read TGTGCCAGCAGCATTCCCCATGGGGGCGCTTCTGGCTACACCTTC.